This T cell receptor (beta chain) appears in the sequencing data of a study of T-cell memory formation after mild COVID-19. This clonotype has a count of ten or more. V was pared by 3 bases and J by 6 bases, with 12 bases between. This CDR3 has 13 amino acids. The germline gives CDR1 DFQATT, CDR2 SNEGSKA (reference sequence). A single record per CDR3 protein comes from TCRdb applying MiXCR to the 5' RACE reads. The table shows 260,000 or so distinct CDR3 sequences, with approximately 16% occurring only once. The clonotype originates from a man between 18 and 29 years old who had mild COVID-19 (a few samples of this study predate the infection). Cell type and time point are not known. The specimen was PBMCs or a T cell subset sorted from them (not recorded which). This rearrangement joins TRBV20-1 to TRBJ1-5; D is perhaps TRBD1 (5 bases). The CDR3 coding sequence is TGCAGTGCTAGCGGGGCCCAGGGTCAGCCCCAGCATTTT. This gives the protein CSASGAQGQPQHF.